A single T cell receptor beta chain is shown here with its context. The target of this receptor is not known. Base qualities are missing; no much larger clone stands one base away. These data belong to a study of a mutant IDH1 vaccine in newly diagnosed glioma (dated by TCRdb to the early 2020s). For the study in its entirety: In the chemotherapy-containing groups, vaccination started alongside temozolomide cycles, whereas in patients who had radiotherapy alone it started 4-6 weeks after radiotherapy. Of the approximately 33 treated patients, approximately 60% were male and around 40% were female, and the mean age was approximately 40 years. Prior to enrollment, patients had been given standard therapy consisting of radiotherapy alone, temozolomide alone, or radiochemotherapy with temozolomide, with the combination given to most patients. Visit V12 was the week-35 safety follow-up and visit V13 was the week-47 end of study. Peripheral blood was drawn at six visits: V03 (baseline), V05, V07, V10, V12 and V13. Longitudinal TCRB deep sequencing was done for fewer than 30 treated patients, wherever samples were available for exploratory analyses.

The sample's time point, from its label and the paper: week 47, end of study. Each vaccine dose was 300 ug of a 20-mer mutant IDH1 peptide in Montanide, given subcutaneously with topical imiquimod. Patients were given eight vaccinations, in weeks 1, 3, 5, 7, 11, 15, 19 and 23, which matched visits V03 through V10. All donors had newly diagnosed IDH1-mutant astrocytomas of WHO grade 3 or 4 that showed loss of nuclear ATRX. The samples were drawn from NOA16, a multicentre, single-arm, open-label phase I trial in Germany that tested a mutant IDH1 peptide vaccine in humans for the first time. Genomic DNA for TCRB sequencing was extracted from EDTA blood using the DNeasy Blood and Tissue Kit. Library construction relied on the immunoSEQ multiplex PCR assay. Rearranged TCR beta chain sequences were amplified using the hsTCRB Kit according to the manufacturer's protocol. Sequencing of TCRB libraries was carried out on an Illumina MiSeq. Per the authors' processing: The kit vendor's proprietary platform handled demultiplexing, trimming and gene mapping. Entries here come from immuneACCESS through TCRdb and include only in-frame sequences with V and J called. Some clones fail to appear in such tables; in the studies checked, an unresolved V gene covers under half of the shortfall, and the cause of the remainder is unknown. Clonal size and the V and J genes are those of that table, whereas D and trimming came from the DNA. The sample table holds some 62,000 clones, of which roughly four fifths were seen once. The ten largest clones add up to around 4% of the sample.

V and J are truncated by 2 bases and 3 bases respectively, leaving an intervening sequence of 14 bases. Based on the germline V gene, the CDR1 and CDR2 sequences are MDHEN and SYDVKM. The CDR3 measures 16 amino acids from cysteine to phenylalanine. CDR3 DNA only is kept here, 48 bases in frame from base 1. The paper as a whole reports these results and caveats: Pseudoprogression seemed to be unrelated to changes in the top peripheral T cell clonotypes found by TCRB sequencing. Availability determined which PBMC samples were chosen for TCRB deep sequencing. Vaccine-induced immune responses across multiple MHC alleles were detected in about 93% of patients. The authors stated that sample limitations prevented analyses of patient blood samples from being reproduced.

The receptor comes from a man younger than 45 with glioma. The rearranged chain carries TRBV28 and TRBJ1-3; 6 matching bases give a weak D call of TRBD1. The sample consisted of PBMCs, taken from a glioma patient whose treatment included an IDH1 peptide vaccine. The DNA sequence is given as TGTGCCAGCAGTTTAAAGGGCAGGGGCTATGGAAACACCATATATTTT. Translated, this is CASSLKGRGYGNTIYF.